This paragraph reports one TCR beta chain. The antigen is unknown. Primers included in the PCR were 60 Vbeta and 13 Jbeta primers. Only in-frame clones appear in the TCRdb table, and some are missing; sequencing was by immunoSEQ multiplex PCR. This sample yields 120,000 or so clones, of which under 90% are seen a single time; about 2% belongs to the top ten. The sample belongs to a study of cytomegalovirus exposure and HLA in healthy donors. Losses at the gene ends were 5 bases for V and 2 bases for J; bases not matched to a gene: 6. Germline lookup yields CDR1 SGHNT and CDR2 YENEEA. The CDR3 is 15 amino acids. General study points: An analysis was carried out later, and it reportedly showed fewer N-insertions in an Asian-associated ancestry cluster than the approximately 700-donor mean.

Sequencing used PBMCs. This receptor was obtained from a woman aged 35 to 49 in good health and CMV-seronegative. This chain uses TRBV11-3 with TRBJ2-1; 7 bases are shared with TRBD1. CDR3 amino acids: CASSPSGGAYNEQFF. The CDR3, as DNA: TGTGCCAGCAGCCCCTCAGGGGGAGCCTACAATGAGCAGTTCTTC.